This T cell receptor (beta chain) was sequenced during a study of blood T cell repertoires in COVID-19 (dated by TCRdb to 2020 to 2021). Turning to the overall study: Samples from collaborators originated in the United States, Italy and Spain and spanned both the acute and convalescent phases of COVID-19. The material from the prospective study consisted of cDNA or gDNA derived from T cells, B-cell-depleted T cells, or PBMCs. A de-identified subject ID, COVID-19 status, age in years and sex were almost always included in the sample metadata. Where available, HLA class I and class II types were taken from metadata supplied by the sample provider and were not determined by assay-based typing. The repertoires were made available in a free public database intended to serve as a resource for research on the immune response to SARS-CoV-2. Samples came from the ongoing ImmuneRACE study (first 160 participants) plus 1,254 subjects from 6 global collaborators. Deeply sampled blood TCRbeta repertoires from subjects exposed to, actively infected with, or recovered from COVID-19 were included in the dataset.

V is reduced by 2 bases and J by 0 bases, leaving a spacing of 8 bases between them. The germline V gene yields ENHRY for CDR1 and SYGVKD for CDR2. The CDR3 covers 15 residues, taking in both the cysteine and the phenylalanine. Left in the record is the CDR3 DNA by itself, 45 bases read in frame from the first base. Enrolling through a virtual design, the prospective study's participants ranged in age from about 18 to 89 years and lived across about two dozen United States geographic areas. In the prospective study, participants were assigned to cohorts based on the clinical history participants reported in a screening survey and a study questionnaire. Recovered participants in ImmuneRACE Cohort 3 were defined by two consecutive negative NP/OP PCR tests, clearance by a healthcare professional, or resolution of symptoms. Each participant in the prospective study had whole blood, serum and a nasopharyngeal or oropharyngeal swab collected by mobile phlebotomists. Participants in the prospective study had the option to provide additional blood draws and questionnaires over an approximately two-month period. Before DNA extraction, prospective study blood samples were shipped either frozen or at room temperature.

Study-level results and caveats: Clinical and demographic metadata were provided uncurated, with the amount varying by source and participant.

TCRbeta CDR3 regions were amplified from genomic DNA using the immunoSEQ Assay, a bias-controlled multiplex PCR. Under the source paper's analysis protocol: The number of nucleated cells in each sample was estimated from the amplification of reference gene primers within the assay. Sequence reads were collapsed and filtered to measure the absolute abundance of every unique TCRbeta CDR3 rearrangement. For each sample, productive Simpson clonality was calculated as the square root of Simpson's diversity index across productive rearrangements. Entries here come from immuneACCESS through TCRdb and include only in-frame sequences with V and J called. Some clones fail to appear in such tables; in the studies checked, an unresolved V gene covers under half of the shortfall, and the cause of the remainder is unknown. V and J calls and clone size are copied from that table; D and trimming were computed from the DNA. The table for this sample lists approximately 230,000 clones; approximately 82% of them were counted only once. The leading ten clones occupy approximately 16% of the sample.

About this clone itself: Its cognate antigen has yet to be identified. Base qualities are not recorded, but no much larger clone differs from it by a single base.

The receptor's source is a middle-aged man who had recovered from COVID-19. The V gene is TRBV10-3 and the J gene is TRBJ2-1; the D gene is possibly TRBD2, with 6 bases matching. The sample was PBMCs or T cells enriched from blood (not recorded which). In nucleotides, the sequence is TGTGCCATCAGTGAGCTGGGGGGCTCCTACAATGAGCAGTTCTTC. This encodes CAISELGGSYNEQFF.